This TCR beta chain comes out of a study of radiation and T cells in renal cell carcinoma. Study results and caveats: Pretreatment tumor biopsies were lacking, so baseline clonotypes are unknown.

Produced via immunoSEQ multiplex PCR; TCRdb's table is partial and in-frame only. The table has 100,000 or so clones, 75% to 90% seen once. Specified time point: baseline pretreatment blood. The treatment here: 15 Gy SBRT to primary tumor, nephrectomy 4 weeks later. Serial blood draws occurred at baseline and 2 and 4 weeks post-SBRT. The tumor was a clear cell renal cell carcinoma. As regards this clone: Its antigen is currently unknown.

Germline assignment: CDR1 MGHRA and CDR2 YSYEKL. The CDR3 covers 18 residues. Trimming cost V 0 bases and J 0 bases, with 15 bases left between them. The clonotype was recovered from a man between 45 and 60 years old with renal cell carcinoma. The rearrangement joins TRBV4-1 to TRBJ1-3; D possibly corresponds to TRBD1 (6 bases). The input for sequencing was blood, taken from a patient whose treatment included radiotherapy and nephrectomy. The CDR3 reads CASSQDRGGTSSGNTIYF. The CDR3 bases are TGCGCCAGCAGCCAAGATCGAGGGGGGACTAGCTCTGGAAACACCATATATTTT.